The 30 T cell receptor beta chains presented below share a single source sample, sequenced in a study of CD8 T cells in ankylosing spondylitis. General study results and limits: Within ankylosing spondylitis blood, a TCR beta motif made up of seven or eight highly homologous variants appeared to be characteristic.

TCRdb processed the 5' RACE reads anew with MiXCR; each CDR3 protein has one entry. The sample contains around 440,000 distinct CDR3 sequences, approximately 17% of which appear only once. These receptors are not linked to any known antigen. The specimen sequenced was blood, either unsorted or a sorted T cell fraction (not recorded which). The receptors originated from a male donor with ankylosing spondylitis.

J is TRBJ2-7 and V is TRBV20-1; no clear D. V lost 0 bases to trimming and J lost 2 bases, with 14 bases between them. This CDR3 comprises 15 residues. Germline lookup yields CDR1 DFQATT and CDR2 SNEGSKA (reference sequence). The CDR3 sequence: CSARDYTGLTYEQYF. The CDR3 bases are TGCAGTGCTAGAGACTACACTGGCCTTACCTACGAGCAGTACTTC.

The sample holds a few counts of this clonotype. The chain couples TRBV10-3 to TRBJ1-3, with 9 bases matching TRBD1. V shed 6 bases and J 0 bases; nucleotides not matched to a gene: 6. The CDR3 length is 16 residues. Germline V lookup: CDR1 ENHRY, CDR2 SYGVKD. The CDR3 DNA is TGTGCCATCAGCGACAGGGGGTTAGTCTCTGGAAACACCATATATTTT. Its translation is CAISDRGLVSGNTIYF.

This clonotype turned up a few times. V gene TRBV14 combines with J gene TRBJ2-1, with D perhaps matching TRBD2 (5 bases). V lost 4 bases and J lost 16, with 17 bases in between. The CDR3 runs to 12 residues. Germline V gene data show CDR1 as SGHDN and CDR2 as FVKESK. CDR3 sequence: CASSPRAGGLFF. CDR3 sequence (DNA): TGTGCCAGCAGCCCGAGGGCGGGTGGCCTTTTCTTC.

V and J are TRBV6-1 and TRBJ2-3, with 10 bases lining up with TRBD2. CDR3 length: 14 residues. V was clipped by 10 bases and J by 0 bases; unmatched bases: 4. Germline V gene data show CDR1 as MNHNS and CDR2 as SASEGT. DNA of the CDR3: TGTGCCACCGAGCGGGGGGGAAGCACAGATACGCAGTATTTT. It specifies CATERGGSTDTQYF.

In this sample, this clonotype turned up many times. CDR3 bases: TGTGCCAGCAGCCCCGTGGGGCAGAACAATGAGCAGTTCTTC. Its translation is CASSPVGQNNEQFF. The chain combines TRBV7-2 with TRBJ2-1; tentatively, D is TRBD1 (5 bases). Per germline, CDR1 SGHTA and CDR2 FQGNSA. Trimming took off 5 bases at V and 5 bases at J, with 13 bases between the two ends. The CDR3 spans 14 residues.

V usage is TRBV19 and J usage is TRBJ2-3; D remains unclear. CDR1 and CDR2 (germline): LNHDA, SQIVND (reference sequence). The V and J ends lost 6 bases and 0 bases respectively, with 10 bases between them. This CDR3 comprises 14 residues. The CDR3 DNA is TGTGCCAGTAGCCCCGCACAGAGCACAGATACGCAGTATTTT. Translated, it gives CASSPAQSTDTQYF.

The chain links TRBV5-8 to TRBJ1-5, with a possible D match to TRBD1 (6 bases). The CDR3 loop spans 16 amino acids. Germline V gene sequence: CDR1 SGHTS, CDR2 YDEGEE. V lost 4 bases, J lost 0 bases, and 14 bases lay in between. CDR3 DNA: TGTGCCAGCAGCATAGGAACAGGGATTAGCAATCAGCCCCAGCATTTT. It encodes CASSIGTGISNQPQHF. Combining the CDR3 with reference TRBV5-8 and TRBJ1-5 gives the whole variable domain EAGVTQSPTHLIKTRGQQATLRCSPISGHTSVYWYQQALGLGLQFLLWYDEGEERNRGNFPPRFSGRQFPNYSSELNVNALELEDSALYLCASSIGTGISNQPQHFGDGTRLSIL.

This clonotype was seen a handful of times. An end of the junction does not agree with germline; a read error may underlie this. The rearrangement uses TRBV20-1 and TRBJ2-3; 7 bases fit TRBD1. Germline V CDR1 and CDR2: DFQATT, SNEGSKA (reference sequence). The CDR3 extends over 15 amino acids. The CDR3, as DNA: TGCAGAGGGGCGACTGATGGGGACAGCATAGATACGCAGTATTTT. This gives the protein CRGATDGDSIDTQYF.

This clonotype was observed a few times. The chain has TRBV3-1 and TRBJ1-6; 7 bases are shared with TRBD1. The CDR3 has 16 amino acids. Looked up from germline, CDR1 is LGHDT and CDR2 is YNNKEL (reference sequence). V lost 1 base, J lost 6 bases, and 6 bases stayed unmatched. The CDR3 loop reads CASSQGGGGGNSPLHF. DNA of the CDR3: TGTGCCAGCAGCCAAGGAGGAGGGGGCGGTAATTCACCCCTCCACTTT.

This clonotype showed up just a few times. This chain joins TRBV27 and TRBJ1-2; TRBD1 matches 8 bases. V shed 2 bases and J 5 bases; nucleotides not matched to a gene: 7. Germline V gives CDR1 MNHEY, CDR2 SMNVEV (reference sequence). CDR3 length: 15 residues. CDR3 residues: CASSLGGQEMYGYTF. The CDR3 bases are TGTGCCAGCAGTTTAGGGGGACAGGAGATGTATGGCTACACCTTC.

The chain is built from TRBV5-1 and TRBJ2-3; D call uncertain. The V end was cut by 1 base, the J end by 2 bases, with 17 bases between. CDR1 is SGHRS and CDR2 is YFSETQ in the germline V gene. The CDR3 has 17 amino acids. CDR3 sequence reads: CASSLRMGKGNTDTQYF. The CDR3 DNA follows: TGCGCCAGCAGCTTGAGGATGGGGAAGGGAAACACAGATACGCAGTATTTT.

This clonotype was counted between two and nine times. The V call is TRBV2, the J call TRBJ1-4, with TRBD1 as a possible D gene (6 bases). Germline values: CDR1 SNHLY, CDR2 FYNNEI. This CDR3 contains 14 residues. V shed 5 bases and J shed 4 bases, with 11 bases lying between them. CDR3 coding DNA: TGTGCCAGCAGTACAGGGTCGGATAATGAAAAACTGTTTTTT. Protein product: CASSTGSDNEKLFF.

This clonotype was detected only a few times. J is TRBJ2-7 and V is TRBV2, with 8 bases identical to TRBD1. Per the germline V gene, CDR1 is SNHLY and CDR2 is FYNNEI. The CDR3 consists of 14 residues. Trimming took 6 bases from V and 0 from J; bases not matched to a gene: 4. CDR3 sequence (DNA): TGTGCCAGCAGGGGACAGGTCAGCTCCTACGAGCAGTACTTC. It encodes CASRGQVSSYEQYF.

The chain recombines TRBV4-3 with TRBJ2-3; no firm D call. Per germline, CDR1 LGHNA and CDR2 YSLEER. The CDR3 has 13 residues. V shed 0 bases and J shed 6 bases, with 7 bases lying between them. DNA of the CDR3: TGCGCCAGCAGCCAAGAAGTTGGGGATACGCAGTATTTT. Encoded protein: CASSQEVGDTQYF.

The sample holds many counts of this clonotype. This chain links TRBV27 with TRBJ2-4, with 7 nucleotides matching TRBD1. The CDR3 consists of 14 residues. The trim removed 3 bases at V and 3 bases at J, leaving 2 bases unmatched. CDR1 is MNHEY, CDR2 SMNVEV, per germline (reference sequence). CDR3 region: CASSLAGGKNIQYF. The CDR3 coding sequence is TGTGCCAGCAGTTTGGCAGGGGGCAAAAACATTCAGTACTTC.

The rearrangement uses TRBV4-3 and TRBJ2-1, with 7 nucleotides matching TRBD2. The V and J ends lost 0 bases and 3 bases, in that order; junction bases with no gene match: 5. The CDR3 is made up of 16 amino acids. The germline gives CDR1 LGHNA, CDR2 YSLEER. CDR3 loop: CASSQDRGGLYNEQFF. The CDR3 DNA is TGCGCCAGCAGCCAAGATCGCGGGGGTCTCTACAATGAGCAGTTCTTC.

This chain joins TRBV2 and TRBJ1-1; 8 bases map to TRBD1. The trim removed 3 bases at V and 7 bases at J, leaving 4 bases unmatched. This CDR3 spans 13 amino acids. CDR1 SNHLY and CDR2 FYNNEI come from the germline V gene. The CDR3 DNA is TGTGCCAGCAGTGACGGGACAGGAGATGAAGCTTTCTTT. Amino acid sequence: CASSDGTGDEAFF.

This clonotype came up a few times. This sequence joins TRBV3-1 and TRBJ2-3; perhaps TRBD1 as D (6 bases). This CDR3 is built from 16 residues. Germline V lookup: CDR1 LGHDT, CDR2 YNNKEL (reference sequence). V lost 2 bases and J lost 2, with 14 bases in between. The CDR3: CASSQFLDRLTDTQYF. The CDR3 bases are TGTGCCAGCAGCCAATTCCTGGACAGACTCACAGATACGCAGTATTTT.

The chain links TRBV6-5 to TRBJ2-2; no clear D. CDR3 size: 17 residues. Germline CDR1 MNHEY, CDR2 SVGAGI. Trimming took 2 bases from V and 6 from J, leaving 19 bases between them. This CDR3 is CASSYNPLALGSGELFF. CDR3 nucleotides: TGTGCCAGCAGTTACAACCCGTTGGCCCTGGGGTCCGGGGAGCTGTTTTTT.

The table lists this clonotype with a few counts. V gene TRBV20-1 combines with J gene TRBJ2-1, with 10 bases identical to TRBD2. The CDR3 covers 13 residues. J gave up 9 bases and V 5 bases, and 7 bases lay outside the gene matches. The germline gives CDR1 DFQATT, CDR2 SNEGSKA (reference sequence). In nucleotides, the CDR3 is TGCAGTGCTTATAGCGGGGGGCGGGGTGAGCAGTTCTTC. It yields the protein CSAYSGGRGEQFF.

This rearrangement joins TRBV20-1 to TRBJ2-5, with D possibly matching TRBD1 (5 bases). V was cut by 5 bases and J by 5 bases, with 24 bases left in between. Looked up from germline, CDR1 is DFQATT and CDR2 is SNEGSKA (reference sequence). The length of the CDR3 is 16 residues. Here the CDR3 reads CSAPRLGAQNPETQYF. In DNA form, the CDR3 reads TGCAGTGCTCCTCGATTAGGGGCCCAAAACCCGGAGACCCAGTACTTC.

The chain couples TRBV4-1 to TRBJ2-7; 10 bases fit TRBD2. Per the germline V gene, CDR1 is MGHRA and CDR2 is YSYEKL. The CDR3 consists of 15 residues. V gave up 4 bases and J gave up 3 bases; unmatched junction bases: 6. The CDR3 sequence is CASSRKLAGSYEQYF. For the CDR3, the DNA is TGCGCCAGCAGCCGAAAACTAGCGGGGAGCTACGAGCAGTACTTC.

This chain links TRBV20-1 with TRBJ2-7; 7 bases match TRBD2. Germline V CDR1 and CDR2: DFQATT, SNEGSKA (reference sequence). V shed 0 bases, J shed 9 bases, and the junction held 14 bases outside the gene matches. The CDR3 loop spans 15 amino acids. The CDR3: CSARDLALAGPWQYF. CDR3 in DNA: TGCAGTGCTAGAGATCTGGCGTTAGCGGGCCCGTGGCAGTACTTC.

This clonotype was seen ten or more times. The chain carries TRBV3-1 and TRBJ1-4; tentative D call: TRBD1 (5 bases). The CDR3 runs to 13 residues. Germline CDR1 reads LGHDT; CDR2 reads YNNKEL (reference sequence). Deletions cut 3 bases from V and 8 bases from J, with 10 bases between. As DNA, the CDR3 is TGTGCCAGCAGCCACGGGGGTGGAGAAAAACTGTTTTTT. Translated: CASSHGGGEKLFF.

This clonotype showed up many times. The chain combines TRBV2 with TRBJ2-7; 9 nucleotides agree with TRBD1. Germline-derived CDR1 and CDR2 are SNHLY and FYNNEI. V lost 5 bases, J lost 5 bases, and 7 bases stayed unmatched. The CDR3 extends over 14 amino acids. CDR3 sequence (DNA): TGTGCCAGCAGTACCGGGACAGGGAGGAACGAGCAGTACTTC. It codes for CASSTGTGRNEQYF.

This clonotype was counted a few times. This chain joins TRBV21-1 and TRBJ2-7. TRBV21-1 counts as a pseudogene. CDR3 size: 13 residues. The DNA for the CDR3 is TGTGCCAGCAGCAGATCCCTTTCCTACGAGCAGTACTTC. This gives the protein CASSRSLSYEQYF.

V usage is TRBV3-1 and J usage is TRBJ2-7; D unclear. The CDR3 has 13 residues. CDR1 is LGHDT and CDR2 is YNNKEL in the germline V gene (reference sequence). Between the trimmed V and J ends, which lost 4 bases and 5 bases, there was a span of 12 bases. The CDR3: CASSRTGEHEQYF. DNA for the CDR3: TGTGCCAGCAGCCGCACCGGAGAACACGAGCAGTACTTC.

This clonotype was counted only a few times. Here the CDR3 reads CASSYSSTANTEAFF. For the CDR3, the DNA is TGCGCCAGCAGCTACTCGTCGACAGCGAACACTGAAGCTTTCTTT. The V and J genes are TRBV5-1 and TRBJ1-1; the D gene is possibly TRBD1 (5 bases). The CDR3 has 15 amino acids. V dropped 3 bases and J dropped 1 base, with 13 bases sitting between them. Germline values: CDR1 SGHRS, CDR2 YFSETQ.

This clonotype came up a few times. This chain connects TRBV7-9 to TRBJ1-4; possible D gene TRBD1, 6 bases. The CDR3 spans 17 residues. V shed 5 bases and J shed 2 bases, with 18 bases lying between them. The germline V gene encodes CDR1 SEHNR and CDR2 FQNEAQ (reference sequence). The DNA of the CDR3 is TGTGCCAGCAGCCCGGGGGGGCGCGGATCCACTAATGAAAAACTGTTTTTT. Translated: CASSPGGRGSTNEKLFF.

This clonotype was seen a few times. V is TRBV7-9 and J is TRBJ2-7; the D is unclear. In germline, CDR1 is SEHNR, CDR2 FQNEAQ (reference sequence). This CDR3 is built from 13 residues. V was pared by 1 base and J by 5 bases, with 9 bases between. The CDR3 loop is CASSLGSWDEQYF. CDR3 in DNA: TGTGCCAGCAGCTTAGGTTCGTGGGACGAGCAGTACTTC.